Reported below is one T cell receptor (beta chain). No antigen is known for it. Base qualities are missing; no much larger clone stands one base away. The data stem from a study of CD4 T cells in lung cancer (dated by TCRdb to between 2017 and 2020). Background for the entire study: The study screened blood T cells of NSCLC patients for responses to candidate mutation-encoded neoepitopes and isolated neoantigen-specific CD4+ T-cell clones and TCRs. Tumor and non-adjacent lung tissue came from a handful of patients undergoing curative-intent resections for stage I-III non-small cell lung cancer. The patients who underwent resection had lung adenocarcinoma or squamous cell carcinoma, were aged 60 to 69 when blood was donated, and were mostly former smokers. Before blood donation, treatments including platinum chemotherapy had been received by the patients, and nivolumab or pembrolizumab had been received by some of the patients. Deep sequencing of TCRB was used to follow the frequency of neoantigen-specific clonotypes in tumor resections, non-adjacent lung and cultured T-cell products.

Non-adjacent lung tissue was collected from the same resection as far as possible from the malignant lesion, at least 3 cm away. Beyond this particular receptor, the publication reports: Some blood-derived responses might be explained by in vitro priming of naive T cells or cross-reactivity rather than by memory responses to the cancer.

The library came from the immunoSEQ multiplex PCR assay. Qiagen DNeasy or QIAamp micro DNA kits were used to isolate DNA, and the Adaptive Biotechnology human TCRB sequencing kit was used to sequence TCRB. Sequencing of TCRB libraries was performed on an Illumina MiSeq. For the original study's pipeline: The kit provider's software was used to analyze TCRB sequence data, and Fisher's exact test was used to test clonotype templates for tumor enrichment. The table comes from immuneACCESS by way of TCRdb, which keeps in-frame sequences with V and J called. Part of the clones is missing from these tables; in studies checked, under half for an unresolved V gene and the rest for unknown reasons. The D gene and trimming were derived from the DNA, and the V and J assignments and clone size from that table. In this sample the table shows over 8,000 clones, approximately 66% of which occur a single time. Roughly 15% of the sample is in the top ten clones.

CDR1 is given as SGHNT and CDR2 as YYREEE, both from the germline V gene (reference sequence). The junction carries 7 bases between V and J, which are trimmed by 3 bases and 2 bases respectively. From cysteine to phenylalanine, the CDR3 is 13 amino acids long. Only the CDR3 DNA stays, 39 bases, in frame from base 1. Sequenced material: normal lung tissue taken away from the tumor. This receptor was obtained from a man aged 60 to 75 with non-small cell lung cancer. The rearranged segments are TRBV5-4 and TRBJ2-3; D gene: possibly TRBD2, on 5 matching bases. The DNA sequence is given as TGTGCCAGCAGCTGGGAGACCACAGATACGCAGTATTTT. This yields the protein CASSWETTDTQYF.